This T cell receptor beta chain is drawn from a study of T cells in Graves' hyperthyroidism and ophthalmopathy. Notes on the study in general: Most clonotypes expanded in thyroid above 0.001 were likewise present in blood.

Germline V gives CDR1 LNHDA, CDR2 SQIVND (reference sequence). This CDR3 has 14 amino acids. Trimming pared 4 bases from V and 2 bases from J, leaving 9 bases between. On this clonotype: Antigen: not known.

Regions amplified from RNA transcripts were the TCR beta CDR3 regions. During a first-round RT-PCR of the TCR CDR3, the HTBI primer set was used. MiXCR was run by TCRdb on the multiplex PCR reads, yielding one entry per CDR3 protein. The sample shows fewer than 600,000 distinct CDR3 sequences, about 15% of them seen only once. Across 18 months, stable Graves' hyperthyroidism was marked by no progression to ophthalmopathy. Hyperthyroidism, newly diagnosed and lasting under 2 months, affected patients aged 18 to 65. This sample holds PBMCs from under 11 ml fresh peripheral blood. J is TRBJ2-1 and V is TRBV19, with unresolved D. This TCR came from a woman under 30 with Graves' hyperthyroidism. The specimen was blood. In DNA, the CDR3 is TGTGCCAGTAGTACAGCCGGAGCCTACAATGAGCAGTTCTTC. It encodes CASSTAGAYNEQFF.